The source of this TCR beta chain is a study of human T cells and chemical hapten exposure. Study-level background: Patch tests containing 0.01% DPC, applied to the upper back, were read at 6 days. Overall study results and limits: Sensitizing to DPC left TCRs with a frequency above 1 in 1000 unaltered.

Indicated time point: patch test 1, 2 weeks after DPC sensitization. Treatment noted: therapeutic diphenylcyclopropenone sensitization with weekly scalp DPC. Donors were 18 to 70-year-old alopecia patients suitable for DPC. This clonotype came up many times. Its antigen is not identified. In the authors' workflow: A per-sample median of about 96,000 TCRs was observed, with a range of about 23,224 to 750,000. TCRdb re-derived calls from the RACE reads in MiXCR, one entry per CDR3 protein. These V and J calls originate from TCRdb's pipeline instead of the authors' own analysis. The sample contains about 49,000 distinct CDR3 sequences, less than 10% of which appear only once. The sequence was collected from a woman in her forties or fifties with alopecia areata. Some clones in this sample may be carry-over from other donors' samples. The input for sequencing was whole blood, taken in connection with sensitization to the hapten diphenylcyclopropenone (DPC).

CDR3 DNA sequence: TGTGCCAGCAGTTTTCCGGGACAGGGGAACGAAAAACTGTTTTTT. Amino acids: CASSFPGQGNEKLFF. V is TRBV28 and J is TRBJ1-4, with 10 bases lining up with TRBD1. CDR1 and CDR2 from the germline V gene are MDHEN and SYDVKM. The CDR3 is 15 amino acids. Trimming removed 3 bases from V and 8 bases from J; junction bases left unmatched: 6.